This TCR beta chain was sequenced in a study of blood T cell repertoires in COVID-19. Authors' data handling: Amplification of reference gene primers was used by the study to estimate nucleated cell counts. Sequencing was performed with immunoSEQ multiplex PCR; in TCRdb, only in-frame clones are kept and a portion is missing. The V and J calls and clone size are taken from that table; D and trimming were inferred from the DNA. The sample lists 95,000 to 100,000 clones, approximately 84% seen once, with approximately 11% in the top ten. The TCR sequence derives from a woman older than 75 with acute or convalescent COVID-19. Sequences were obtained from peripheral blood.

CDR3 nucleotides: TGTGCCAGCAGCCAACTAAGCTATGGCTACACCTTC. Encoded protein: CASSQLSYGYTF. This rearrangement joins TRBV3-1 (or the pseudogene TRBV3-2) to TRBJ1-2; no firm D call. Trimming left V 2 bases short and J 4 bases short, with 5 bases between. CDR1 is LGHDT, CDR2 YNNKEL, per germline (reference sequence). The CDR3 has 12 amino acids.